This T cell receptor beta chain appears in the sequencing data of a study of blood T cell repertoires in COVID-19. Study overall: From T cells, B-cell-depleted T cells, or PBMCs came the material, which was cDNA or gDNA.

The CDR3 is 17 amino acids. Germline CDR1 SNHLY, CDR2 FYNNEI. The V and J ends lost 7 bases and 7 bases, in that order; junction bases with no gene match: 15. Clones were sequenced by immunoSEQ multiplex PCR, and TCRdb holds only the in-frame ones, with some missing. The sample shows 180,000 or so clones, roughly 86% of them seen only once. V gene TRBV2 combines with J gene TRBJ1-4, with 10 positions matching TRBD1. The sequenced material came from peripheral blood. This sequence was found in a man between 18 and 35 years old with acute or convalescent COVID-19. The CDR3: CASTGTGDIRSGEKLFF. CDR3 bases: TGTGCCAGCACCGGGACAGGGGATATACGTTCCGGTGAAAAACTGTTTTTT.